The rows below give T cell receptor beta chains drawn from one sample of a study of Graves' ophthalmopathy and Graves' hyperthyroidism. TCRdb reprocessed the multiplex PCR reads via MiXCR and lists one record per CDR3 protein. The sample shows some 370,000 distinct CDR3 sequences, 15% to 20% of them seen only once. Sequences were obtained from peripheral blood. The receptors shown here come from an adult woman with stable Graves' hyperthyroidism. Both conserved end residues are part of each CDR3. The D gene is left open where the match is weak. Size is omitted from some rows. Given values are once, few, many or a class for expanded clones.

clone size: many; V gene: TRBV6-5; J gene: TRBJ2-5; D gene: TRBD2; CDR3 DNA: TGTGCCAGCAGTTACTCTGGACTAGCCACGTACCAAGAGACCCAGTACTTC; CDR3 protein: CASSYSGLATYQETQYF
clone size: many; V gene: TRBV12-3/TRBV12-4; J gene: TRBJ1-3; D gene: .; CDR3 DNA: TGTGCCAGCAGGTCCGGGGTCAAGAGCTCTGGAAACACCATATATTTT; CDR3 protein: CASRSGVKSSGNTIYF
clone size: many; V gene: TRBV6-5; J gene: TRBJ1-2; D gene: TRBD1; CDR3 DNA: TGTGCCAGCAGTTGGGACAGGGTGGATGGCTACACCTTC; CDR3 protein: CASSWDRVDGYTF
clone size: many; V gene: TRBV28; J gene: TRBJ1-5; D gene: .; CDR3 DNA: TGTGCCAGCAGTCCCCCCCGGCAGCCCCAGCATTTT; CDR3 protein: CASSPPRQPQHF
clone size: many; V gene: TRBV20-1; J gene: TRBJ2-7; D gene: TRBD1; CDR3 DNA: TGCAGTGCAAACAGGGGGCGGACGGGCTACGAGCAGTACTTC; CDR3 protein: CSANRGRTGYEQYF
clone size: many; V gene: TRBV2; J gene: TRBJ2-7; D gene: TRBD1; CDR3 DNA: TGTGCCAGCAGCCCGGACAGGGTCTCCTACGAGCAGTACTTC; CDR3 protein: CASSPDRVSYEQYF
clone size: many; V gene: TRBV6-5; J gene: TRBJ1-5; D gene: .; CDR3 DNA: TGTGCCAGCAGAAAAGGGGCCAATCAGCCCCAGCATTTT; CDR3 protein: CASRKGANQPQHF
clone size: many; V gene: TRBV4-3; J gene: TRBJ1-3; D gene: .; CDR3 DNA: TGCGCCAGCAGCCAAGGAAGGGACACACGAAACACCATATATTTT; CDR3 protein: CASSQGRDTRNTIYF
clone size: .; V gene: TRBV2; J gene: TRBJ1-6; D gene: .; CDR3 DNA: TGTGCCAGCAGTCCCTATAAGGGGTCCCCTGCGTCACCCCTCCACTTT; CDR3 protein: CASSPYKGSPASPLHF
clone size: .; V gene: TRBV2; J gene: TRBJ1-1; D gene: .; CDR3 DNA: TGTGCCAGCAGGCTCGGGACCGAGAACACTGAAGCTTTCTTT; CDR3 protein: CASRLGTENTEAFF
clone size: many; V gene: TRBV12-3/TRBV12-4; J gene: TRBJ2-7; D gene: .; CDR3 DNA: TGTGCCAGCAGTCCAGGGGCGGGAGCGGTCAACGAGCAGTACTTC; CDR3 protein: CASSPGAGAVNEQYF
clone size: many; V gene: TRBV27; J gene: TRBJ1-1; D gene: .; CDR3 DNA: TGTGCCAGCAGTTCACCAAGGTCAGAGGGGGTGAACACTGAAGCTTTCTTT; CDR3 protein: CASSSPRSEGVNTEAFF
clone size: .; V gene: TRBV20-1; J gene: TRBJ2-5; D gene: .; CDR3 DNA: TGCAGTGCTAGGGAGGAATTATGGGGGGAGACCCAGTACTTC; CDR3 protein: CSAREELWGETQYF
clone size: many; V gene: TRBV25-1; J gene: TRBJ1-2; D gene: TRBD1; CDR3 DNA: TGTGCCAGCCGGGACAGCGGACTGGGCTACACCTTC; CDR3 protein: CASRDSGLGYTF
clone size: few; V gene: TRBV18; J gene: TRBJ2-2; D gene: .; CDR3 DNA: TGTGCCAGCTCACCACCGTCAGGGGATAACACCGGGGAGCTGTTTTTT; CDR3 protein: CASSPPSGDNTGELFF
clone size: .; V gene: TRBV18; J gene: TRBJ2-7; D gene: .; CDR3 DNA: TGTGCCAGCTCACCACGAGGTGTAAGCTCCTACGAGCAGTACTTC; CDR3 protein: CASSPRGVSSYEQYF
clone size: many; V gene: TRBV6-1; J gene: TRBJ2-4; D gene: .; CDR3 DNA: TGTGCCAGCACTCCTGGGGCAATTGGTGAAAACATTCAGTACTTC; CDR3 protein: CASTPGAIGENIQYF
clone size: many; V gene: TRBV28; J gene: TRBJ2-7; D gene: TRBD2; CDR3 DNA: TGTGCCAGCAGCCCCCAGGGACTAGCCCGAGACTCCTACGAGCAGTACTTC; CDR3 protein: CASSPQGLARDSYEQYF
clone size: few; V gene: TRBV6-2/TRBV6-3; J gene: TRBJ2-7; D gene: .; CDR3 DNA: TGTGCCAGCAGACTCCGCGGCTTGACAAGGGGGGAGCAGTACTTC; CDR3 protein: CASRLRGLTRGEQYF
clone size: few; V gene: TRBV14; J gene: TRBJ1-6; D gene: .; CDR3 DNA: TGTGCCAGCAGCGAGCCCCTCCACTTT; CDR3 protein: CASSEPLHF
clone size: many; V gene: TRBV29-1; J gene: TRBJ2-2; D gene: .; CDR3 DNA: TGCAGCGTTGGTTTCTATCCCGGGGAGCTGTTTTTT; CDR3 protein: CSVGFYPGELFF
clone size: few; V gene: TRBV29-1; J gene: TRBJ2-7; D gene: TRBD1; CDR3 DNA: TGCAGCGTCGCAGGGGGCTACTACGAGCAGTACTTC; CDR3 protein: CSVAGGYYEQYF
clone size: many; V gene: TRBV4-1; J gene: TRBJ2-7; D gene: TRBD2; CDR3 DNA: TGCGCCAGCAGCCAGGCCGGGACTAGCGAGCAGTACTTC; CDR3 protein: CASSQAGTSEQYF
clone size: .; V gene: TRBV29-1; J gene: TRBJ2-7; D gene: .; CDR3 DNA: TGCAGCGTTGGAGGGGACGACTGGTACGAGCAGTACTTC; CDR3 protein: CSVGGDDWYEQYF
clone size: many; V gene: TRBV25-1; J gene: TRBJ2-5; D gene: .; CDR3 DNA: TGTGCCAGCAGTGAGTCAACAATAGAAGCTACCCAGTACTTC; CDR3 protein: CASSESTIEATQYF
clone size: few; V gene: TRBV15; J gene: TRBJ2-7; D gene: .; CDR3 DNA: TGTGCCACCAGCAGAGTCGGGGGACAGAAAAATCACGAGCAGTACTTC; CDR3 protein: CATSRVGGQKNHEQYF
clone size: few; V gene: TRBV6-1; J gene: TRBJ2-5; D gene: .; CDR3 DNA: TGTGCCAGCTCCTCGGGATTTTTCGAGACCCAGTACTTC; CDR3 protein: CASSSGFFETQYF
clone size: many; V gene: TRBV19; J gene: TRBJ2-5; D gene: .; CDR3 DNA: TGTGCCAGTAGTCCTTTGGGGAAAGAGACCCAGTACTTC; CDR3 protein: CASSPLGKETQYF
clone size: many; V gene: TRBV4-3; J gene: TRBJ2-7; D gene: .; CDR3 DNA: TGCGCCAGCAGCCAAGATTGGGGGAACTACGAGCAGTACTTC; CDR3 protein: CASSQDWGNYEQYF
clone size: .; V gene: TRBV4-3; J gene: TRBJ2-7; D gene: .; CDR3 DNA: TGCGCCAGCAGCCAGACGACACTACTGGGCTCGGTCGATCAGTACTTC; CDR3 protein: CASSQTTLLGSVDQYF
clone size: many; V gene: TRBV7-2; J gene: TRBJ2-6; D gene: .; CDR3 DNA: TGTGCCAGCAGCGCGAGAGCTGAACTTAAGTTCTCTGGGGCCAACGTCCTGACTTTC; CDR3 protein: CASSARAELKFSGANVLTF
clone size: few; V gene: TRBV28; J gene: TRBJ2-5; D gene: .; CDR3 DNA: TGTGCCAGCAGTTTATTCGGCCCCTGGGCAGAGACCCAGTACTTC; CDR3 protein: CASSLFGPWAETQYF
clone size: many; V gene: TRBV20-1; J gene: TRBJ2-7; D gene: .; CDR3 DNA: TGCAGTGCTCAGGGGGGCTCCTACGAGCAGTACTTC; CDR3 protein: CSAQGGSYEQYF
clone size: many; V gene: TRBV5-1; J gene: TRBJ2-5; D gene: .; CDR3 DNA: TGCGCCAGCAGCTGGAGCCAAGAGACCCAGTACTTC; CDR3 protein: CASSWSQETQYF
clone size: .; V gene: TRBV12-3/TRBV12-4; J gene: TRBJ2-2; D gene: .; CDR3 DNA: TGTGCCAGCAGTTCGCACAACACCGGGGAGCTGTTTTTT; CDR3 protein: CASSSHNTGELFF
clone size: many; V gene: TRBV9; J gene: TRBJ2-7; D gene: TRBD2; CDR3 DNA: TGTGCCAGCAGCAGACGAAGCGGGAGTGAGTACGAGCAGTACTTC; CDR3 protein: CASSRRSGSEYEQYF
clone size: .; V gene: TRBV18; J gene: TRBJ1-1; D gene: TRBD1; CDR3 DNA: TGTGCCAGCTCACTTCCAATAGGCATCGGACAGGTGAACACTCAACCTTTCTTT; CDR3 protein: CASSLPIGIGQVNTQPFF
clone size: .; V gene: TRBV4-1; J gene: TRBJ2-7; D gene: TRBD2; CDR3 DNA: TGCGCCAGCAGCCAAGGTATTAGCGGGAGGGCCCACGAGCAGTACTTC; CDR3 protein: CASSQGISGRAHEQYF
clone size: many; V gene: TRBV6-2/TRBV6-3; J gene: TRBJ2-7; D gene: .; CDR3 DNA: TGTGCCAGCAGTGTAACCGGGGGCTACGAGCAGTACTTC; CDR3 protein: CASSVTGGYEQYF
clone size: few; V gene: TRBV11-3; J gene: TRBJ2-7; D gene: TRBD1; CDR3 DNA: TGTGCCAGCAGCGCGCGGAAGACAGGGGTCTGGGAGCAGTACTTC; CDR3 protein: CASSARKTGVWEQYF
clone size: .; V gene: TRBV2; J gene: TRBJ2-7; D gene: .; CDR3 DNA: TGTGCCAGCAGTGCCTCCCGAGGGGCGAAGGGCGAGCAGTACTTC; CDR3 protein: CASSASRGAKGEQYF
clone size: many; V gene: TRBV29-1; J gene: TRBJ1-5; D gene: TRBD1; CDR3 DNA: TGCAGCGTTGGACAGGGTTTGGATCAGCCCCAGCATTTT; CDR3 protein: CSVGQGLDQPQHF
clone size: many; V gene: TRBV20-1; J gene: TRBJ2-5; D gene: TRBD2; CDR3 DNA: TGCAGTGCTAGCCAAGTAGCGGGAGGAACTGAGACCCAGTACTTC; CDR3 protein: CSASQVAGGTETQYF
clone size: many; V gene: TRBV27; J gene: TRBJ2-7; D gene: TRBD2; CDR3 DNA: TGTGCCAGCAGCCCAACTAGCGGGGGGCGCGCGCAGTACTTC; CDR3 protein: CASSPTSGGRAQYF
clone size: many; V gene: TRBV12-3/TRBV12-4; J gene: TRBJ1-2; D gene: .; CDR3 DNA: TGTGCCAGCAGTACGACCCTGGGGCAAATCTCTAACTATGGCTACACCTTC; CDR3 protein: CASSTTLGQISNYGYTF
clone size: many; V gene: TRBV28; J gene: TRBJ1-5; D gene: .; CDR3 DNA: TGTGCCAGCAGTTCCCGCGGACTGTTATGGAGGCCCCAGCATTTT; CDR3 protein: CASSSRGLLWRPQHF
clone size: many; V gene: TRBV28; J gene: TRBJ1-5; D gene: .; CDR3 DNA: TGTGCCAGCAGTCTGACGGTTTACAATCAGCCCCAGCATTTT; CDR3 protein: CASSLTVYNQPQHF
clone size: few; V gene: TRBV28; J gene: TRBJ1-5; D gene: .; CDR3 DNA: TGTGCCAGCAGTTTATGGGAGGGCCCGGGGGGACAGCCCCAGCATTTT; CDR3 protein: CASSLWEGPGGQPQHF
clone size: many; V gene: TRBV7-2; J gene: TRBJ2-5; D gene: .; CDR3 DNA: TGTGCCAGCAGCTTAGACAGGGCGGGAGAGACCCAGTACTTC; CDR3 protein: CASSLDRAGETQYF
clone size: .; V gene: TRBV2; J gene: TRBJ1-3; D gene: .; CDR3 DNA: TGTGCCAGCAGTGAAGCGCGGTTCTCTGGAAACACCATATATTTT; CDR3 protein: CASSEARFSGNTIYF
clone size: many; V gene: TRBV11-2; J gene: TRBJ2-7; D gene: .; CDR3 DNA: TGTGCCAGCAGCCTAGCCTTCCCCACCTACGAGCAGTACTTC; CDR3 protein: CASSLAFPTYEQYF
clone size: .; V gene: TRBV19; J gene: TRBJ1-1; D gene: .; CDR3 DNA: TGTGCCAGTAGTCCCCACATAGGCCTTGAAGCTTTCTTT; CDR3 protein: CASSPHIGLEAFF
clone size: few; V gene: TRBV18; J gene: TRBJ1-1; D gene: TRBD1; CDR3 DNA: TGTGCCAGCTCAGAGAACAGGGGCCAGAACACTGAAGCTTTCTTT; CDR3 protein: CASSENRGQNTEAFF
clone size: .; V gene: TRBV5-1; J gene: TRBJ1-6; D gene: .; CDR3 DNA: TGCGCCAGCAGCCTACCCGGGTCGGATTCACCCCTCCACTTT; CDR3 protein: CASSLPGSDSPLHF
clone size: many; V gene: TRBV13; J gene: TRBJ2-5; D gene: .; CDR3 DNA: TGTGCCAGCAGCTTACTGTTGGAGACCCAGTACTTC; CDR3 protein: CASSLLLETQYF
clone size: many; V gene: TRBV20-1; J gene: TRBJ2-2; D gene: .; CDR3 DNA: TGCAGTGCTAGAGATGGGGGAGGCTACACCGGGGAGCTGTTTTTT; CDR3 protein: CSARDGGGYTGELFF
clone size: many; V gene: TRBV7-2; J gene: TRBJ2-5; D gene: TRBD1; CDR3 DNA: TGTGCCAGCACCTCGGGTCCAGGGACAGCCGCCAAAGAGACCCAGTACTTC; CDR3 protein: CASTSGPGTAAKETQYF
clone size: many; V gene: TRBV6-4; J gene: TRBJ2-2; D gene: .; CDR3 DNA: TGTGCCAGCAGTGACACCGGGACTGCCACCGGGGAGCTGTTTTTT; CDR3 protein: CASSDTGTATGELFF